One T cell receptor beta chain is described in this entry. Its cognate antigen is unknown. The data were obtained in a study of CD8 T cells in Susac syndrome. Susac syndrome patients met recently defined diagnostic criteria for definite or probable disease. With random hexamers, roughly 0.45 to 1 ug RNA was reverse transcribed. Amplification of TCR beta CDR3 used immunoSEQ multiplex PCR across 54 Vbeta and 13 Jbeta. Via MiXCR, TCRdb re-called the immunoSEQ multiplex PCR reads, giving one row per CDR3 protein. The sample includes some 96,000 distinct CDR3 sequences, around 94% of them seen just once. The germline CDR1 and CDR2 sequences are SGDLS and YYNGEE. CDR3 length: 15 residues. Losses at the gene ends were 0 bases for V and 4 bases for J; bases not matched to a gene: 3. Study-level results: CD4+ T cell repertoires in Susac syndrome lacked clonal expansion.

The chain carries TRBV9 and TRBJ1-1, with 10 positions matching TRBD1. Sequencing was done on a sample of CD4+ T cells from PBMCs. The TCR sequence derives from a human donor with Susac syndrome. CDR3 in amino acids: CASSVGGQGITEAFF. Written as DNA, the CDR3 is TGTGCCAGCAGCGTAGGGGGACAGGGGATCACTGAAGCTTTCTTT.